This T cell receptor (beta chain) is drawn from a study of T cell responses to AZD1222 COVID-19 vaccine. Method: immunoSEQ multiplex PCR; TCRdb's copy keeps in-frame clones and lacks some. This sample has around 110,000 clones, with 92% found just once. The analysis combined second doses at about 4 or about 12 weeks. The sequence was collected from an adult who received the AZD1222 COVID-19 vaccine. Here the sequenced sample was peripheral blood, taken 28 days after the second AZD1222 dose.

CDR3 protein: CATKGTRVDGYTF. For the CDR3, the DNA is TGTGCCACCAAAGGTACGCGGGTGGATGGCTACACCTTC. The chain uses TRBV10-3 and TRBJ1-2; no reliable D call. Looked up from germline, CDR1 is ENHRY and CDR2 is SYGVKD. CDR3 size: 13 residues. Trimming stripped 10 bases from V and 6 bases from J, with 18 bases between.